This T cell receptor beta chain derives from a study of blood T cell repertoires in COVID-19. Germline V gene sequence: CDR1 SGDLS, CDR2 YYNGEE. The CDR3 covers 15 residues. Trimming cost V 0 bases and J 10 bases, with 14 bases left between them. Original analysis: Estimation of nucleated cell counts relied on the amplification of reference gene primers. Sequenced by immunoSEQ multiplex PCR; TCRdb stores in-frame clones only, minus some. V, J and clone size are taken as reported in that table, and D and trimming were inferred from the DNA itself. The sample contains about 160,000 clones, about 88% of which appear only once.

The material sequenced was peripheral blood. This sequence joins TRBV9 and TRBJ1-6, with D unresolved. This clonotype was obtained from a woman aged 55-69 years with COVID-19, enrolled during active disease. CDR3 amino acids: CASSVADDTGSPLHF. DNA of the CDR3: TGTGCCAGCAGCGTAGCTGATGACACGGGATCACCCCTCCACTTT.